This TCR beta chain was found in a study of blood T cells in healthy people across ages. Across the whole study: Roughly one uniquely barcoded beta molecule per two T cells was captured.

Study-level results: The study found more naive CD4+ cells and higher diversity in long-lived than aged donors.

A J-beta primer mix and a sample-barcoded 5' primer were used in a second PCR of about 7 to 11 cycles. All samples gave at least 2.5 million CDR3-containing paired-end reads. TCRdb recomputed calls from the 5' RACE reads with MiXCR, one row per CDR3 protein. The sample lists around 690,000 distinct CDR3 sequences, 45% to 65% seen once, with roughly 34% in the top ten. Germline V gene sequence: CDR1 SGHKS, CDR2 YYEKEE (reference sequence). V lost 4 bases and J 8 bases, leaving 18 bases between the germline ends. The CDR3 runs 15 residues. On this clonotype itself: Its antigen is unknown.

The specimen was blood. This TCR derives from a man aged 60 to 69 in good health. The rearrangement uses TRBV5-5 and TRBJ1-4; D is ambiguous. For the CDR3, the DNA is TGTGCCAGCAGCATTACGACGGGAGCAGCGGAAAAACTGTTTTTT. Residues: CASSITTGAAEKLFF.